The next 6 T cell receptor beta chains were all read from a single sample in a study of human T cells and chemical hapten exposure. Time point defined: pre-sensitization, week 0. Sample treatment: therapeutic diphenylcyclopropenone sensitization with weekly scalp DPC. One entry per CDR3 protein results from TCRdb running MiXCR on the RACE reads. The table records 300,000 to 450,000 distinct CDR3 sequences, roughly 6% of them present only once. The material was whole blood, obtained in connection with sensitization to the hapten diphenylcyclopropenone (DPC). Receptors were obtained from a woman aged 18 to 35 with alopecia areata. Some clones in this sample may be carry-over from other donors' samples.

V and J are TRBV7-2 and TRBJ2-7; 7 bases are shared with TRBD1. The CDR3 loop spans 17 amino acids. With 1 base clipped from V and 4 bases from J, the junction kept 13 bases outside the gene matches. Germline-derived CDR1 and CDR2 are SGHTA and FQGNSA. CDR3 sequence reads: CASSLVDRAQLWYEQYF. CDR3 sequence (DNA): TGTGCCAGCAGCTTAGTCGACAGGGCTCAGCTGTGGTACGAGCAGTACTTC. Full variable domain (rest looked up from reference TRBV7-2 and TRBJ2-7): GAGVSQSPSNKVTEKGKDVELRCDPISGHTALYWYRQSLGQGLEFLIYFQGNSAPDKSGLPSDRFSAERTGGSVSTLTIQRTQQEDSAVYLCASSLVDRAQLWYEQYFGPGTRLTVT.

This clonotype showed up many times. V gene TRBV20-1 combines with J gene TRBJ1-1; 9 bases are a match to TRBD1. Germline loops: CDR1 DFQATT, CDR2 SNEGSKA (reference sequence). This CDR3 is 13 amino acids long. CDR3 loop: CSYRGRKHTEAFF. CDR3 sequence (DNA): TGCAGCTACAGGGGGCGCAAACACACTGAAGCTTTCTTT.

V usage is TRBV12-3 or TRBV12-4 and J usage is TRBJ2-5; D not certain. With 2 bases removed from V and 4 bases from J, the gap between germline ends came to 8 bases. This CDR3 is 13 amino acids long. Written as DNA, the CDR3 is TGTGCCAGCAGTTTAACCCGAAGAGAGACCCAGTACTTC. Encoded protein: CASSLTRRETQYF.

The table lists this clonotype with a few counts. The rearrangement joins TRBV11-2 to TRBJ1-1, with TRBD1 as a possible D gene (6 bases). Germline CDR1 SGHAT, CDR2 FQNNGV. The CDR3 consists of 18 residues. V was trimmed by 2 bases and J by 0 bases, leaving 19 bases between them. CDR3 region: CASSLRGGARRMNTEAFF. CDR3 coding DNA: TGTGCCAGCAGCTTACGGGGGGGCGCGAGGAGAATGAACACTGAAGCTTTCTTT.

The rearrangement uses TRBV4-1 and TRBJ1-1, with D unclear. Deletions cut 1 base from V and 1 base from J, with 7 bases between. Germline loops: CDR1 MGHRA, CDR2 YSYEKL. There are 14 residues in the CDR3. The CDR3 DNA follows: TGCGCCAGCAGCCAAGTAGGAAAGAACACTGAAGCTTTCTTT. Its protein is CASSQVGKNTEAFF.

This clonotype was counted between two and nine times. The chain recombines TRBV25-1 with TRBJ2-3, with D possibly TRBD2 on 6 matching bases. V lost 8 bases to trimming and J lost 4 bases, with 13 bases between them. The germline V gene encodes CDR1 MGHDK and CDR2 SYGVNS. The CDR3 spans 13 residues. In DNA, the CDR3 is TGTGCCAGCCGGGAGAGGCGGGCAGATACGCAGTATTTT. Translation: CASRERRADTQYF. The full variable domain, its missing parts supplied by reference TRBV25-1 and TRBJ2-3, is EADIYQTPRYLVIGTGKKITLECSQTMGHDKMYWYQQDPGMELHLIHYSYGVNSTEKGDLSSESTVSRIRTEHFPLTLESARPSHTSQYLCASRERRADTQYFGPGTRLTVL.